The TCR beta chain under discussion was sequenced for a study of cytomegalovirus exposure and HLA in healthy donors. Study-wide results and caveats: In vitro confirmation showed three CMV-associated chains to be CMV antigen specific.

In the case of this clone: Its antigen is unidentified.

Looked up from germline, CDR1 is SNHLY and CDR2 is FYNNEI. The V segment lost 9 bases and the J segment 4 bases; nucleotides outside the gene matches: 18. This CDR3 is 17 amino acids long. The PCR had 60 Vbeta and 13 Jbeta primers. In the original processing: Later work found roughly 80 million unique TCR beta chains, with roughly 11 million shared. Profiling relied on immunoSEQ multiplex PCR, and the TCRdb table lists in-frame clones only, not all of them. The D gene and trimming were derived from the DNA, and the V and J assignments and clone size from that table. Of roughly 150,000 clones in the sample, 80% were seen once.

The chain uses TRBV2 and TRBJ2-3; 8 nucleotides line up with TRBD1. Sequenced input: PBMCs. This TCR was sampled from a woman aged 40 to 55 in good health and CMV-seronegative. The CDR3 region has the DNA TGTGCCAGTGGACAGGGACTCGCGATCCGACTCGCAGATACGCAGTATTTT. Translating it yields CASGQGLAIRLADTQYF.